Here is one T cell receptor (beta chain) with its context. No antigen is known for it. No base quality information exists; no much larger clone differs at one position. Trimmed from V: 0 bases; trimmed from J: 9 bases; junction bases lacking a gene match: 8. The CDR3 numbers 15 residues from cysteine through phenylalanine. The retained sequence is limited to the CDR3, 45 bases, with the frame set at the first base. From a lookup of the germline V gene, CDR1 and CDR2 are MNHEY and SVGAGI. This sample is part of a study of blood T cell repertoires in COVID-19 (dated by TCRdb to between 2020 and 2021). With regard to the full study: Samples covering the acute and convalescent phases of COVID-19 were provided by collaborators in the United States, Italy and Spain. The prospective study material was composed of cDNA or gDNA derived from T cells, B-cell-depleted T cells, or PBMCs. The dataset comprised deeply sampled blood TCRbeta repertoires from subjects exposed to, actively infected with, or recovered from COVID-19. A freely available public database, intended as a resource for researchers studying the immune response to SARS-CoV-2, is where the repertoires were released. Samples were obtained from the ongoing ImmuneRACE study (first 160 participants) and from approximately 1,200 subjects provided by 6 global collaborators. A de-identified subject ID, COVID-19 status, age in years and sex were almost always included in the sample metadata. Where available, HLA class I and class II types were taken from metadata supplied by the sample provider and were not determined by assay-based typing. Summary of the overall study and its limitations: How much clinical and demographic metadata was included differed by source and by participant, and the metadata was provided uncurated.

Whole blood was collected in K2EDTA tubes by collaborating institutions according to the institutions' own protocols. For TCRbeta analysis, collaborator samples were shipped as frozen whole blood, as isolated PBMCs, or as DNA extracted from either sample type. TCRbeta CDR3 regions were amplified from genomic DNA by means of the immunoSEQ Assay, a bias-controlled multiplex PCR. The paper's data handling went like this. The number of nucleated cells in each sample was estimated by amplification of reference gene primers within the assay. Sequence reads were collapsed and filtered to measure the absolute abundance of every unique TCRbeta CDR3 rearrangement. For each sample, productive Simpson clonality was calculated as the square root of Simpson's diversity index across productive rearrangements. Not all clones reach the TCRdb copy of this immuneACCESS table, which keeps in-frame sequences only. Checked studies attribute under half of the gap to unresolved V genes and leave the rest unexplained. The DNA gave D and trimming, while V, J and clone size come from that table. For this sample the table gives around 150,000 clones, of which approximately 84% were detected only once. The top ten clonotypes cover 22% of the sample.

The sample comprised peripheral blood. This sequence was found in a woman aged 80 or over with acute or convalescent COVID-19. This chain is built from TRBV6-5 and TRBJ2-1; TRBD2 aligns with 7 central bases. The bases are TGTGCCAGCAGTTACTCGACGGGAGGCTTTACTGAGCAGTTCTTC. This yields the protein CASSYSTGGFTEQFF.